This passage covers 26 T cell receptor beta chains from one sample sequenced in a study of molecular identifiers for immune sequencing clone quantification. One entry per CDR3 protein, called by TCRdb with MiXCR from the PCR reads. In the table there are approximately 500,000 distinct CDR3 sequences, about 20% of which are singletons. Sequencing was carried out using naive CD8+ T cells from blood, with Jurkat cell RNA spiked in. Sample subset: FACS-sorted CD8+CD4-CCR7+CD45RA+ naive T cells. The receptors shown here come from a human donor in good health. Some libraries in this study had Jurkat cell RNA spiked in.

This clonotype has only a few counts. The rearrangement uses TRBV2 and TRBJ2-3; D possibly corresponds to TRBD2 (6 bases). The CDR3 consists of 15 residues. Germline V lookup: CDR1 SNHLY, CDR2 FYNNEI. With 6 bases removed from V and 2 bases from J, the gap between germline ends came to 15 bases. CDR3 in DNA: TGTGCCAGCAGGGCCCCCGGACTAAACACAGATACGCAGTATTTT. This encodes CASRAPGLNTDTQYF.

Points on this clonotype: With a much larger clone just one base away, this may be a read error. The chain combines TRBV5-1 with TRBJ2-7; TRBD2 agrees at 9 bases. The germline CDR1 and CDR2 sequences are SGHRS and YFSETQ. This CDR3 has 14 amino acids. The CDR3 region is CASSLASGAYEQHF. CDR3 sequence (DNA): TGCGCCAGCAGCTTGGCTAGCGGGGCCTACGAGCAGCACTTC.

Turning to this clonotype: Possible read error: a much larger clone is one base away. The chain is built from TRBV30 and TRBJ2-3, with 7 bases that match TRBD1. Per the germline V gene, CDR1 is GTSNPN and CDR2 is SVGIG (reference sequence). Trimming at V came to 4 bases and at J to 1 base, leaving 5 bases not matched to a gene. The CDR3 spans 14 residues. The CDR3: CAWNVGGGTDTQYF. The CDR3 region has the DNA TGTGCCTGGAATGTAGGGGGCGGCACAGATACGCAGTATTTT.

This chain connects TRBV19 to TRBJ2-1, with D perhaps TRBD1 (5 bases). Germline CDR1 LNHDA, CDR2 SQIVND (reference sequence). Between the trimmed V and J ends, which lost 3 bases and 8 bases, there was a span of 11 bases. This CDR3 is 13 amino acids long. CDR3 protein: CASSMRWGDEQFF. The CDR3 DNA reads TGTGCCAGTAGTATGAGATGGGGCGATGAGCAGTTCTTC.

The table lists this clonotype with many counts. J is TRBJ2-3 and V is TRBV2; 11 positions match TRBD2. V was clipped by 6 bases and J by 11 bases; unmatched bases: 4. Germline lookup yields CDR1 SNHLY and CDR2 FYNNEI. This CDR3 comprises 12 residues. The chain's CDR3 is CASRITSGGQYF. CDR3 nucleotide sequence: TGTGCCAGCAGGATAACTAGCGGGGGGCAGTATTTT.

This clonotype came up many times. The chain links TRBV27 to TRBJ1-5, with no clear D. The CDR3 totals 12 residues. V lost 6 bases to trimming and J lost 1 base, with 4 bases between them. The germline V gene encodes CDR1 MNHEY and CDR2 SMNVEV (reference sequence). CDR3 DNA: TGTGCCAGCAGCGGAAGCAATCAGCCCCAGCATTTT. Translating gives CASSGSNQPQHF.

This clonotype appeared many times. The chain couples TRBV7-6 to TRBJ2-3; D ambiguous. The CDR3 runs 16 residues. Trimming took 1 base from V and 2 from J, leaving 13 bases between them. Germline V gives CDR1 SGHVS, CDR2 FNYEAQ. This chain's CDR3 is CASSLVLGLPTDTQYF. CDR3 in DNA: TGTGCCAGCAGCTTAGTTCTCGGTCTCCCCACAGATACGCAGTATTTT.

This clonotype was detected only a few times. The CDR3 loop reads CASSLRSVGTEAFF. In nucleotides, the CDR3 is TGTGCCAGCAGTTTAAGGTCAGTGGGGACTGAAGCTTTCTTT. The V and J genes are TRBV27 and TRBJ1-1; D uncertain. Germline CDR1 reads MNHEY; CDR2 reads SMNVEV (reference sequence). V was clipped by 2 bases and J by 5 bases, with 12 bases between them. The CDR3 totals 14 residues.

This clonotype was seen at least ten times. V gene TRBV7-9 combines with J gene TRBJ2-5, with 8 bases identical to TRBD1. Trimming took 1 base from V and 3 from J; bases not matched to a gene: 4. There are 15 residues in the CDR3. Germline CDR1 and CDR2: SEHNR and FQNEAQ (reference sequence). The CDR3 here is CASSLVGQGEETQYF. CDR3 DNA sequence: TGTGCCAGCAGCTTAGTAGGACAGGGTGAAGAGACCCAGTACTTC. The full variable domain, with the rest looked up from reference TRBV7-9 and TRBJ2-5, is DTGVSQNPRHKITKRGQNVTFRCDPISEHNRLYWYRQTLGQGPEFLTYFQNEAQLEKSRLLSDRFSAERPKGSFSTLEIQRTEQGDSAMYLCASSLVGQGEETQYFGPGTRLLVL.

This clonotype was seen a few times. This rearrangement joins TRBV13 to TRBJ1-1, with 8 positions matching TRBD1. Germline V lookup: CDR1 PRHDT, CDR2 FYEKMQ (reference sequence). After removal of 1 base from V and 5 bases from J, the junction contained 6 bases not matched to a gene. CDR3 length: 15 residues. The CDR3 sequence is CASSLEQGAGTEAFF. The CDR3 region has the DNA TGTGCCAGCAGCTTAGAGCAGGGGGCAGGGACTGAAGCTTTCTTT.

The J gene is TRBJ2-3, the V gene TRBV20-1; possibly TRBD2 for D (7 bases). Trimming pared 2 bases from V and 0 bases from J, leaving 21 bases between. Looked up from germline, CDR1 is DFQATT and CDR2 is SNEGSKA (reference sequence). The CDR3 consists of 18 residues. The CDR3 DNA reads as TGCAGTGCTAGACCGAATCGGGGGGCCTGGACTAGCACAGATACGCAGTATTTT. It is translated as CSARPNRGAWTSTDTQYF.

This clonotype was seen at least ten times. The rearrangement links TRBV27 to TRBJ1-1, with 7 bases that match TRBD1. The CDR3 loop spans 15 amino acids. The V and J ends lost 3 bases and 3 bases, in that order; junction bases with no gene match: 7. The germline V gene has CDR1 MNHEY and CDR2 SMNVEV (reference sequence). The CDR3 DNA follows: TGTGCCAGCAGTTTTCAGGGGACAGCCGACACTGAAGCTTTCTTT. It yields the protein CASSFQGTADTEAFF.

The V call is TRBV6-2 or TRBV6-3, the J call TRBJ2-3; D remains unclear. The CDR3 is 16 residues long. Germline CDR1 is MNHEY and CDR2 is SVGEGT. Between the trimmed V and J ends, which lost 2 bases and 1 base, there was a span of 13 bases. The CDR3 region is CASSYTGFAGTDTQYF. CDR3 coding DNA: TGTGCCAGCAGTTACACGGGTTTTGCGGGCACAGATACGCAGTATTTT.

At least ten counts were recorded for this clonotype. This chain connects TRBV4-3 to TRBJ2-7; 7 bases are a match to TRBD2. The CDR3 loop spans 14 amino acids. In germline, CDR1 is LGHNA, CDR2 YSLEER. V lost 1 base to trimming and J lost 3 bases; unmatched junction nucleotides: 3. Here the CDR3 reads CASSQAREGYEQYF. For the CDR3, the DNA is TGCGCCAGCAGCCAAGCCAGGGAGGGCTACGAGCAGTACTTC.

About this clonotype itself: A read error may be the cause here, since a much bigger clone is one base away. The chain combines TRBV7-9 with TRBJ1-1, with D hard to call. Germline V CDR1 and CDR2: SEHNR, FQNEAQ (reference sequence). The CDR3 runs 14 residues. Here the CDR3 DNA reads TGTGCCAGCAGCCTACCGTTTGAGAACACTGAAGCTTGCTTT. It is translated as CASSLPFENTEACF.

The rearrangement joins TRBV24-1 to TRBJ2-3, with 11 bases lining up with TRBD1. CDR3 size: 18 residues. Germline CDR1 reads KGHDR; CDR2 reads SFDVKD. With 0 bases clipped from V and 3 bases from J, the junction kept 7 bases outside the gene matches. The CDR3 DNA is TGTGCCACCAGTGATTTGCCCCCGGGACAGGGGGATACAGATACGCAGTATTTT. Amino acids: CATSDLPPGQGDTDTQYF.

This chain connects TRBV7-2 to TRBJ2-1; D possibly uses TRBD1 or TRBD2 (6 bases each). Per the germline V gene, CDR1 is SGHTA and CDR2 is FQGNSA. The CDR3 length is 15 residues. V lost 5 bases, J lost 3 bases, and 14 bases lay in between. The CDR3 reads CASSEGGTYYNEQFF. The CDR3 DNA reads TGTGCCAGCAGCGAAGGGGGGACTTACTACAATGAGCAGTTCTTC.

In this sample, this clonotype turned up many times. This chain connects TRBV7-6 to TRBJ2-3; D is ambiguous. Trimming cost V 2 bases and J 0 bases, with 3 bases left between them. The germline CDR1 and CDR2 sequences are SGHVS and FNYEAQ. The CDR3 loop spans 13 amino acids. Here the CDR3 reads CASSLFSTDTQYF. CDR3 in DNA: TGTGCCAGCAGCTTATTCAGCACAGATACGCAGTATTTT.

This clonotype occurred many times. The rearrangement uses TRBV7-2 and TRBJ2-1; TRBD2 matches at 8 bases. This CDR3 contains 15 residues. J was trimmed by 7 bases and V by 3 bases; bases with no gene match: 8. CDR1 and CDR2 (germline): SGHTA, FQGNSA. CDR3 loop: CASSFGLADLNEQFF. The CDR3 DNA sequence: TGTGCCAGCAGCTTCGGACTAGCCGACCTTAATGAGCAGTTCTTC.

This clonotype appeared a few times. The genes are TRBV20-1 and TRBJ1-4; D perhaps matches TRBD1 (6 bases). The CDR3 contains 13 residues. Between the trimmed V and J ends, which lost 2 bases and 8 bases, there was a span of 12 bases. Germline assignment: CDR1 DFQATT and CDR2 SNEGSKA (reference sequence). The CDR3 sequence: CSARPGVGEKLFF. The CDR3 DNA sequence: TGCAGTGCTAGACCAGGGGTTGGGGAAAAACTGTTTTTT.

In this sample, this clonotype turned up a few times. The CDR3 nucleotides are TGCGCCAGCAGCCAAGATGACCAGGGAGGGGCAGGCTACGAGCAGTACTTC. Protein sequence: CASSQDDQGGAGYEQYF. The chain links TRBV4-3 to TRBJ2-7; the match to TRBD2 covers 7 bases. Germline lookup yields CDR1 LGHNA and CDR2 YSLEER. The ends lost 0 bases at V and 3 bases at J; junction bases unmatched: 11. There are 17 residues in the CDR3.

This clonotype was seen at least ten times. J is TRBJ1-2 and V is TRBV6-5; 12 bases are shared with TRBD1. Germline CDR1 is MNHEY and CDR2 is SVGAGI. Trimming took 2 bases from V and 4 from J; bases not matched to a gene: 2. The CDR3 is made up of 15 amino acids. The CDR3 region has the DNA TGTGCCAGCAGTTACGGGACAGGGGGCAGCTATGGCTACACCTTC. Amino acids: CASSYGTGGSYGYTF.

Ten or more counts support this clonotype. V usage is TRBV6-2 or TRBV6-3 and J usage is TRBJ2-7, with D perhaps matching TRBD1 or TRBD2 (5 bases each). The CDR3 has 12 amino acids. V was shortened by 10 bases and J by 7 bases, with 17 bases between the two germline ends. CDR1 MNHEY and CDR2 SVGEGT come from the germline V gene. As DNA, the CDR3 is TGTGCCACCTCAGAGGGGTTGGGAGAGCAGTACTTC. Translating it yields CATSEGLGEQYF.

This clonotype has a handful of counts. At one end, the junction sequence differs from germline, possibly due to a read error. The gene calls are TRBV6-1 and TRBJ1-2; 7 bases are a match to TRBD1. The CDR3 is 16 residues long. Germline V gene data show CDR1 as MNHNS and CDR2 as SASEGT. In nucleotides, the CDR3 is TGTGCCAGCAGTGAAGTGTGGACAGGCACTAACCATGGCTACACCTTC. Encoded protein: CASSEVWTGTNHGYTF.

The chain joins TRBV4-1 to TRBJ2-3; D gene unclear. Per germline, CDR1 MGHRA and CDR2 YSYEKL. V was pared by 0 bases and J by 1 base, with 11 bases between. The CDR3 loop spans 16 amino acids. The CDR3 is CASSQEDTGGTDTQYF. CDR3 sequence (DNA): TGCGCCAGCAGCCAAGAAGACACGGGTGGCACAGATACGCAGTATTTT.

Turning to this clonotype: A much larger clonotype is one base distant, so this may be a read error. The final CDR3 position lacks the conserved phenylalanine or tryptophan, pointing to a likely read error. The chain combines TRBV9 with TRBJ2-2; D is uncertain. Trimming took off 0 bases at V and 1 base at J, with 4 bases between the two ends. Germline CDR1 and CDR2: SGDLS and YYNGEE. The CDR3 is 14 residues long. CDR3: CASSVAQNTGELFL. DNA for the CDR3: TGTGCCAGCAGCGTAGCCCAGAACACCGGGGAGCTGTTTCTT.